Listed here are 9 T cell receptor beta chains from one sample, sequenced in a study of cytomegalovirus exposure and HLA in healthy donors (TCRdb year 2017). Library prep was done by the immunoSEQ multiplex PCR assay. For the multiplex PCR, a mixture combining 60 forward primers for TCR Vbeta segments and 13 reverse primers for TCR Jbeta segments was used. TCRdb's version of the immuneACCESS table is confined to in-frame rearrangements and falls short of the full clone set. An unresolved V gene accounts for under half of the shortfall where checked; the remainder is of unknown origin. The sample records 110,000 or so clones, about 78% of which are singletons. 5.4% of the sample lies in the top ten. Sequencing was done on a sample of PBMCs. The receptor source for this set is a woman in her twenties or thirties in good health and CMV-seropositive.

The chain employs TRBV7-2 and TRBJ1-2; 8 bases line up with TRBD1. The junction had 18 bases not matched to a gene; V was cut back by 8 bases and J by 7 bases. Per the germline V gene, CDR1 is SGHTA and CDR2 is FQGNSA. The CDR3 sequence is 16 residues long. CDR3 sequence (DNA): TGTGCCAGCTTAAGGAGAGGGGGACAGGCCCGGAGTGGCTACACCTTC. Translating it yields CASLRRGGQARSGYTF.

This clone occurred once. The gene calls are TRBV19 and TRBJ2-3, with unresolved D. Trimming took 4 bases from V and 5 from J, leaving 10 bases between them. Looked up from germline, CDR1 is LNHDA and CDR2 is SQIVND (reference sequence). The CDR3 has 13 amino acids. The CDR3 coding sequence is TGTGCCAGTAGTAGGGCCCATGGAGATACGCAGTATTTT. Translation: CASSRAHGDTQYF.

The gene calls are TRBV18 and TRBJ1-4, with 10 nucleotides matching TRBD1. Germline CDR1 KGHSH, CDR2 LQKENI. The CDR3 is 16 amino acids. The ends lost 2 bases at V and 10 bases at J; junction bases unmatched: 10. The chain's CDR3 is CASSPLSGTGEGKLFF. For the CDR3, the DNA is TGTGCCAGCTCACCATTAAGTGGGACAGGGGAAGGAAAACTGTTTTTT. Looking up the rest from reference TRBV18 and TRBJ1-4 gives the full variable domain: NAGVMQNPRHLVRRRGQEARLRCSPMKGHSHVYWYRQLPEEGLKFMVYLQKENIIDESGMPKERFSAEFPKEGPSILRIQQVVRGDSAAYFCASSPLSGTGEGKLFFGSGTQLSVL.

This clone appeared once. The rearrangement joins TRBV30 to TRBJ1-6, with D perhaps TRBD1 (6 bases). This CDR3 comprises 13 residues. Germline V gives CDR1 GTSNPN, CDR2 SVGIG (reference sequence). The V end lost 3 bases, the J end lost 7 bases, and 10 bases lay between the germline ends. The CDR3 sequence is CAWSDTGNSPLHF. CDR3 coding DNA: TGTGCCTGGAGCGACACAGGGAATTCACCCCTCCACTTT. Drawing the rest from reference TRBV30 and TRBJ1-6, the complete variable domain is SQTIHQWPATLVQPVGSPLSLECTVEGTSNPNLYWYRQAAGRGLQLLFYSVGIGQISSEVPQNLSASRPQDRQFILSSKKLLLSDSGFYLCAWSDTGNSPLHFGNGTRLTVT.

This sequence joins TRBV10-3 and TRBJ2-3, with 8 bases aligning to TRBD2. The CDR3 consists of 15 residues. V was clipped by 6 bases and J by 1 base; unmatched bases: 6. Germline lookup yields CDR1 ENHRY and CDR2 SYGVKD. CDR3 loop: CAISATAGGTDTQYF. The CDR3 DNA sequence: TGTGCCATCAGCGCCACAGCGGGAGGCACAGATACGCAGTATTTT.

The chain employs TRBV30 and TRBJ2-3, with 10 positions matching TRBD2. Unmatched junction bases numbered 15, after V lost 3 bases and J lost 3 bases. CDR3 size: 18 residues. Per the germline V gene, CDR1 is GTSNPN and CDR2 is SVGIG (reference sequence). Here the CDR3 reads CAWSRPSAGGPRTDTQYF. The CDR3 DNA reads TGTGCCTGGAGCCGTCCTTCAGCGGGAGGGCCGAGGACAGATACGCAGTATTTT.

J is TRBJ2-3 and V is TRBV6-1; TRBD2 agrees at 7 bases. The V gene's germline CDR1 is MNHNS and CDR2 SASEGT. V trimming: 3 bases; J trimming: 1 base; junction bases outside the gene matches: 4. This CDR3 is 15 amino acids long. The CDR3 here is CASSDPSGRTDTQYF. In DNA, the CDR3 is TGTGCCAGCAGTGACCCTAGCGGACGCACAGATACGCAGTATTTT.

The chain couples TRBV7-2 to TRBJ2-2, with TRBD2 identical over 11 bases. V shed 3 bases and J 5 bases; nucleotides not matched to a gene: 8. The CDR3 length is 17 residues. Germline CDR1 is SGHTA and CDR2 is FQGNSA. The CDR3: CASSLETSGIRTGELFF. CDR3 bases: TGTGCCAGCAGCTTGGAGACTAGCGGGATACGGACCGGGGAGCTGTTTTTT.

The CDR3 DNA follows: TGTGCCAGCAGCGAGGCGACAGGAAAGGAGACCCAGTACTTC. Residues: CASSEATGKETQYF. This chain links TRBV5-4 with TRBJ2-5, with D perhaps TRBD1 (6 bases). Germline CDR1 SGHNT, CDR2 YYREEE (reference sequence). Trimming left V 4 bases short and J 5 bases short, with 15 bases between. The CDR3 loop spans 14 amino acids.